Below, one T cell receptor beta chain is given with its context. Under the authors' procedure: From reference gene primer amplification, estimates of nucleated cell counts were derived. Clones were sequenced by immunoSEQ multiplex PCR, and TCRdb holds only the in-frame ones, with some missing. V, J and clone size reflect that table, while D and trimming were determined from the DNA. The sample contains fewer than 250,000 clones, around four fifths of which appear only once. These data come from a study of blood T cell repertoires in COVID-19. Turning to the study itself: Both acute and convalescent COVID-19 samples were obtained from the United States, Italy and Spain. T cells, B-cell-depleted T cells, or PBMCs provided the cDNA or gDNA that served as material.

The trim removed 0 bases at V and 8 bases at J, leaving 7 bases unmatched. Germline lookup yields CDR1 LGHDT and CDR2 YNNKEL (reference sequence). This CDR3 contains 15 residues. This sequence joins TRBV3-1 (or the pseudogene TRBV3-2) and TRBJ2-1, with 7 bases identical to TRBD1. The TCR sequence derives from a woman aged 60 to 75 with active or convalescent COVID-19. The sample was peripheral blood. The CDR3 sequence: CASSQDPQGTDEQFF. The DNA of the CDR3 is TGTGCCAGCAGCCAAGATCCACAGGGGACGGATGAGCAGTTCTTC.